The text below deals with one T cell receptor beta chain. The junction had 11 bases not matched to a gene; V was cut back by 4 bases and J by 3 bases. The CDR3 covers 16 residues. Germline V gives CDR1 SGHRS, CDR2 YFSETQ. These data are taken from a study of blood T cell repertoires in COVID-19. Study as a whole: From the United States, Italy and Spain came samples of acute and convalescent COVID-19. The cDNA or gDNA used as material had been derived from T cells, B-cell-depleted T cells, or PBMCs.

The Seattle patients, enrolled during active infection, were followed longitudinally. Source study methods: Reference gene primer amplification in the assay estimated nucleated cell counts. Measured with immunoSEQ multiplex PCR; TCRdb has only the in-frame clones, and not every one. V and J calls and clone size are as listed in that table; D and trimming were resolved from the DNA. The data show roughly 260,000 clones, about nine tenths seen once. The V and J genes are TRBV5-1 and TRBJ2-7, with 9 bases identical to TRBD1. The sequenced material came from peripheral blood. This receptor was taken from a person between 18 and 35 years old with COVID-19, enrolled during active disease. Here the CDR3 reads CASSGSGTGIVYEQYF. The CDR3 DNA reads as TGCGCCAGCAGCGGATCCGGGACAGGGATAGTCTACGAGCAGTACTTC. Supplemented by reference TRBV5-1 and TRBJ2-7, the full variable domain reads KAGVTQTPRYLIKTRGQQVTLSCSPISGHRSVSWYQQTPGQGLQFLFEYFSETQRNKGNFPGRFSGRQFSNSRSEMNVSTLELGDSALYLCASSGSGTGIVYEQYFGPGTRLTVT.